The 4 T cell receptor beta chains given below trace back to one sample, sequenced in a study of spatial heterogeneity in lung cancer. Study-level findings and limits: Within tumors, counts of expanded alpha and beta TCRs tracked tumor mutation counts.

TCRdb analysed the 5' RACE reads with MiXCR anew, one entry per CDR3 protein. The sample has almost 3,000 distinct CDR3 sequences, 9.5% to 15% seen once; the top ten hold 20% to 25%. Their antigens are not known. Time point reported: sample taken at primary tumor resection. The source material was lung tumor tissue, sampled at surgery. The receptors come from a male donor with early-stage non-small cell lung cancer.

This clonotype was recorded many times. V gene TRBV6-2 or TRBV6-3 combines with J gene TRBJ2-3; D gene ambiguous. Germline loops: CDR1 MNHEY, CDR2 SVGEGT. This CDR3 comprises 14 residues. V lost 7 bases to trimming and J lost 1 base, with 12 bases between them. CDR3 DNA sequence: TGTGCCAGCATTGAAGACTCGGGCACAGATACGCAGTATTTT. Translating gives CASIEDSGTDTQYF.

Judged by abundance, this clonotype is medium-sized (0.01 to 0.1%). V gene TRBV19 combines with J gene TRBJ1-2, with no clear D. The V end lost 3 bases, the J end lost 11 bases, and 16 bases lay between the germline ends. This CDR3 contains 13 residues. CDR1 and CDR2 (germline): LNHDA, SQIVND (reference sequence). CDR3 nucleotides: TGTGCCAGTAGTATTAGCCCTCGGCGGGAGTACACCTTC. This sequence encodes CASSISPRREYTF. Combining the CDR3 with reference TRBV19 and TRBJ1-2 gives the whole variable domain DGGITQSPKYLFRKEGQNVTLSCEQNLNHDAMYWYRQDPGQGLRLIYYSQIVNDFQKGDIAEGYSVSREKKESFPLTVTSAQKNPTAFYLCASSISPRREYTFGSGTRLTVV.

The CDR3 region is CATSATGNTEAFF. DNA for the CDR3: TGTGCCACCAGTGCGACGGGAAACACTGAAGCTTTCTTT. This sequence joins TRBV24-1 and TRBJ1-1; no reliable D call. Per the germline V gene, CDR1 is KGHDR and CDR2 is SFDVKD. The V and J ends lost 5 bases and 2 bases respectively, with 8 bases between them. This CDR3 is 13 amino acids long.

This clonotype is medium-sized in the sample. J is TRBJ2-1 and V is TRBV11-2, with D perhaps TRBD1 or TRBD2 (5 bases each). Germline-derived CDR1 and CDR2 are SGHAT and FQNNGV. The CDR3 length is 13 residues. V lost 5 bases to trimming and J lost 12 bases, with 17 bases between them. In DNA, the CDR3 is TGTGCCAGCAGCATTGAGCCGGGGCCGTGGCAGTTCTTC. Encoded protein: CASSIEPGPWQFF.